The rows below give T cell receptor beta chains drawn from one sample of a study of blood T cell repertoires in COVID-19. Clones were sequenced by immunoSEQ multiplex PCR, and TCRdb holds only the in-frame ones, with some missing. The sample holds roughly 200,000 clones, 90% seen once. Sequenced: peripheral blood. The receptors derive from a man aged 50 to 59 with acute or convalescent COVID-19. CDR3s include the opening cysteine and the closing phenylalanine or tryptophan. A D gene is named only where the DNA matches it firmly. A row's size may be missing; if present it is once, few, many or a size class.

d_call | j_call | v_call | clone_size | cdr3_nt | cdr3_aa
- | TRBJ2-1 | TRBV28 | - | TGTGCCAGCAGTCCTCGAGGCGCGCAGTTCTTC | CASSPRGAQFF
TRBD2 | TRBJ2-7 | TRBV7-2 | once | TGTGCCAGCAGCTTAGCCGGGACTAGCGGGAGCCACGAGCAGTACTTC | CASSLAGTSGSHEQYF
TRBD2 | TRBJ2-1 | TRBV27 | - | TGTGCCAGCAGTCCCAGATACCCGCTAGCGGGGGCATACAATGAGCAGTTCTTC | CASSPRYPLAGAYNEQFF
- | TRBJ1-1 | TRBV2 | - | TGTGCCAGCAGTGAAGCCCCTACTTTAAGTCTAGCCTTT | CASSEAPTLSLAF
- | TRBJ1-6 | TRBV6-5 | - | TGTGCCAGCGATTCGAGGGACACGTATTCACCCCTCCACTTT | CASDSRDTYSPLHF
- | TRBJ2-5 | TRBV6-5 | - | TGTGCCAGCAGTTACGGACAGCAAGAGACCCAGTACTTC | CASSYGQQETQYF
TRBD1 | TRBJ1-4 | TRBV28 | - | TGTGCCAGCAGTTTAGGCGGGACAGGTGCGCATGAAAAACTGTTTTTT | CASSLGGTGAHEKLFF
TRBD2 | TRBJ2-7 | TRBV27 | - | TGTGCCAGCAGTTTCTCAACTAGCGGGAGGGCCTACGAGCAGTACTTC | CASSFSTSGRAYEQYF
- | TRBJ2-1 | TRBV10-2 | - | TGCGCCAACAGTGAGCAGCTAGTTCGGGAATACAATGAGCAGTTCTTC | CANSEQLVREYNEQFF
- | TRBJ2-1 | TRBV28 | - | TGTGCCAGCAGTTTCACAGGTTACAATGAGCAGTTCTTC | CASSFTGYNEQFF
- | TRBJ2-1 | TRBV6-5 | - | TGTGCCAGCAGTTACGTAGGCGGGGTAACCTACAATGAGCAGTTCTTC | CASSYVGGVTYNEQFF
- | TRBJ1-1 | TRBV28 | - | TGTGCCAGCAGCTCCAGGGGCACTGAAGCTTTCTTT | CASSSRGTEAFF
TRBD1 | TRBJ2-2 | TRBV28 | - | TGTGCCAGCAGTTTATGGGGAGGGGGACAGGGCCCGCACGGGGAGCTGTTTTTT | CASSLWGGGQGPHGELFF
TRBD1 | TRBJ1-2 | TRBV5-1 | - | TGCGCCAGCAGCTTGGGCACAGGGGAGGTTTATGGCTACACCTTC | CASSLGTGEVYGYTF
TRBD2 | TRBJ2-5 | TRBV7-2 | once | TGTGCCAGCAGCCCACAGACTAGCGGGGGGGCGGAGACCCAGTACTTC | CASSPQTSGGAETQYF
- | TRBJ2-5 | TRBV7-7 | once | TGTGCTAGCAGCTTATTGCAGGGGCCCGTAGAGACCCAGTACTTC | CASSLLQGPVETQYF
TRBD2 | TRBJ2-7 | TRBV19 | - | TGTGCCAGTAGTGCCACTAGCGCTTCCCACGAGCAGTACTTC | CASSATSASHEQYF
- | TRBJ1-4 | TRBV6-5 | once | TGTGCCAGCAGACGAAATACGGGTCGTCCCGAAAAACTGTTTTTT | CASRRNTGRPEKLFF
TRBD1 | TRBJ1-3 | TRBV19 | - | TGTGCCAGTAGTTCCCGGACAGGCTCACGTTTT | CASSSRTGSRF
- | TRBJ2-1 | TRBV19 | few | TGTGCCAGTGCCCAGGAGCGGGTGAACAATGAGCAGTTCTTC | CASAQERVNNEQFF
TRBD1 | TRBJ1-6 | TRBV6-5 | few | TGTGCCAGCAGTTACTCTGGACAGGGTCGATCACCCCTCCACTTT | CASSYSGQGRSPLHF
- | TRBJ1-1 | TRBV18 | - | TGTGCCAGCTCACCACAATCCAGGGGCACTGAAGCTTTCTTT | CASSPQSRGTEAFF
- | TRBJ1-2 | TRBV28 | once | TGTGCCAGCAAGGAGGGTGGGGAATTTCGTGGCTACACCTTC | CASKEGGEFRGYTF
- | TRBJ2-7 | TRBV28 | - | TGTGCCAGCAGTTTAACCCCATCACAGGGCTCCTACGAGCAGTACTTC | CASSLTPSQGSYEQYF
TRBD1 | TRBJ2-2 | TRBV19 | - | TGTGCCAGTTGTCAGACAGGGGCGAACACCGGGGAGCTGTTTTTT | CASCQTGANTGELFF
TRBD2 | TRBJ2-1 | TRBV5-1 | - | TGCGCCAGCATAGCAAGCGGGAGTTGGGAGCAGTTCTTC | CASIASGSWEQFF
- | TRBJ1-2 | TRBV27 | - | TGTGCCAGCAGTCCATACGGGGATAGGGTTCTCTATGGCTACACCTTC | CASSPYGDRVLYGYTF
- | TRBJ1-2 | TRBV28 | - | TGTGCCAGCAGCCTTACAGCAAGACGTTATGGCTACACCTTC | CASSLTARRYGYTF
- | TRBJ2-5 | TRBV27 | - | TGTGCCAGCAGCCGTGGGGCCCGAGAGACCCAGTACTTC | CASSRGARETQYF
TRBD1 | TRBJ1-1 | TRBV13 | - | TGTGCCAGCAGCTTTGACAGGGGGCCGGGAACTGAAGCTTTCTTT | CASSFDRGPGTEAFF
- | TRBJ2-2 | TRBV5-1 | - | TGCGCCAGCAGCTTAACACCCCCGAGGGGAGGGAACACCGGGGAGCTGTTTTTT | CASSLTPPRGGNTGELFF
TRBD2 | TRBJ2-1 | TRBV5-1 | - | TGCGCCAGCAGCTTGGTTGGGGGAGGGCCCTACAATGAGCAGTTCTTC | CASSLVGGGPYNEQFF
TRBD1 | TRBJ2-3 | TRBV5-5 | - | TGTGCCAGCAGCTTTGACGGGACAGGCGACCTCACAGATACGCAGTATTTT | CASSFDGTGDLTDTQYF
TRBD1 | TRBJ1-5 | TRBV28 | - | TGTGCCAGCATCGCCCCCAGGGGGCGTCGGGATCAGCCCCAGCATTTT | CASIAPRGRRDQPQHF
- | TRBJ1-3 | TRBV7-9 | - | TGTGCCAGCAGCACCGATAAGAGGAACACCATATATTTT | CASSTDKRNTIYF
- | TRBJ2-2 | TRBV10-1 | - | TGCGCCAGCAATCCGGGAATGATAACCGGGGAGCTGTTTTTT | CASNPGMITGELFF
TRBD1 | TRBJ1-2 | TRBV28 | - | TGTGCCAGCAGTCCGATGGGACAGGGGAGCTATGGCTACACCTTC | CASSPMGQGSYGYTF
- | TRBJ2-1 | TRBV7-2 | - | TGTGCCAGCAGCGCAAAAAGCCAGGGTGCCGGGTCCCTCAATGAGCAGTTCTTC | CASSAKSQGAGSLNEQFF
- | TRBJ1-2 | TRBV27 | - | TGTGCCAGCAGTTTACGAGGGAGGAATGGCTACACCTTC | CASSLRGRNGYTF
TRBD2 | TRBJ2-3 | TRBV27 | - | TGTGCCAGCAGTTTAACCGGAGGACTAGCCGTATCAGATACGCAGTATTTT | CASSLTGGLAVSDTQYF
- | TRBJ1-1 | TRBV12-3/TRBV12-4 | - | TGTGCCAGCAGTGTTATGGAGGGCACTGAAGCTTTCTTT | CASSVMEGTEAFF
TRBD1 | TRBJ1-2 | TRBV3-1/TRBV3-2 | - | TGTGCCAGCAGCCAACATACGACAGGGGAAAATGGCTACACCTTC | CASSQHTTGENGYTF
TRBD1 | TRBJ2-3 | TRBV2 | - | TGTGCCAGCAGTGTGGGACAGGGTAAAGCAGATACGCAGTATTTT | CASSVGQGKADTQYF
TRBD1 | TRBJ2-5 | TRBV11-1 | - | TGTGCCAGCAGACCACTAGGGGGCTGGGAGACCCAGTACTTC | CASRPLGGWETQYF
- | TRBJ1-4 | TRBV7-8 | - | TGTGCCAGCAGCTTAAAGAGGGCAACTAATGAAAAACTGTTTTTT | CASSLKRATNEKLFF
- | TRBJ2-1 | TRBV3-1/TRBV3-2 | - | TGTGCCAGCAGCCACCCTGCGAATGAGCAGTTCTTC | CASSHPANEQFF
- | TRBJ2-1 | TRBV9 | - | TGTGCCAGCAGCGTAGGTTACAGCCTTTCCTACAATGAGCAGTTCTTC | CASSVGYSLSYNEQFF
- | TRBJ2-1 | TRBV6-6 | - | TGTGCCAGCAGTTTTGGTACCGTAGATGAGCAGTTCTTC | CASSFGTVDEQFF
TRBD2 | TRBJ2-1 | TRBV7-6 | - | TGTGCCAGCAGCTGGAAGCGGGGGGCCTCAAATGAGCAGTTCTTC | CASSWKRGASNEQFF
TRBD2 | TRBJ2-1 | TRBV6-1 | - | TGTGCCAGCAGTGAAAGGAGGCTAGCGGGAAATGAGCAGTTCTTC | CASSERRLAGNEQFF
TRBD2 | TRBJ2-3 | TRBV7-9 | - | TGTGCCAGCAGCTTACCGGCTAGCGGGGGGGCCGATACGCAGTATTTT | CASSLPASGGADTQYF